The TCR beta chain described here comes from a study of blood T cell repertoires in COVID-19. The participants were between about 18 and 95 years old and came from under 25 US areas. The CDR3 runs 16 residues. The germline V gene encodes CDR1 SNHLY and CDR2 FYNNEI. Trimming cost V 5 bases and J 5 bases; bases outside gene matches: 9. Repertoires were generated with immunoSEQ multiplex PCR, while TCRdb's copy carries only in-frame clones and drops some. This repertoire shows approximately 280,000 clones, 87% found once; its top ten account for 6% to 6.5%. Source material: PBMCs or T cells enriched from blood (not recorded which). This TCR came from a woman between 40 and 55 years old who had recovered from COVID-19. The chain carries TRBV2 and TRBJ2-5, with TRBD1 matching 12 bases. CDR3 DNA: TGTGCCAGCAGTCCCCTGTGGGGACAGGGGGCCGAGACCCAGTACTTC. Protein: CASSPLWGQGAETQYF.